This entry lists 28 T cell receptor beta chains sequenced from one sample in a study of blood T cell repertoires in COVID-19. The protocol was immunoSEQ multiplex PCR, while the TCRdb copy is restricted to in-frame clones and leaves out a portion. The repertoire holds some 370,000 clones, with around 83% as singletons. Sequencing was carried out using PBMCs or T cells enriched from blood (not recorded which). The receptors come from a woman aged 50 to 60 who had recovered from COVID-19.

CDR3 sequence reads: CASSYPTDRFSYEQYF. The CDR3 DNA follows: TGTGCCAGCAGTTACCCTACGGACAGGTTTTCCTACGAGCAGTACTTC. The V gene is TRBV6-2 or TRBV6-3, the J gene TRBJ2-7; 7 bases map to TRBD1. V gave up 2 bases and J gave up 1 base; unmatched junction bases: 8. Per germline, CDR1 MNHEY and CDR2 SVGEGT. There are 16 residues in the CDR3.

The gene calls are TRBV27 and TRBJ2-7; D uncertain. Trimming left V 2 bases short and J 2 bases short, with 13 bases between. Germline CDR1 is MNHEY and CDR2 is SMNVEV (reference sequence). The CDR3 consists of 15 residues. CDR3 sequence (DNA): TGTGCCAGCAGTTTAGTAAGCCACGCTACCTACGAGCAGTACTTC. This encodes CASSLVSHATYEQYF.

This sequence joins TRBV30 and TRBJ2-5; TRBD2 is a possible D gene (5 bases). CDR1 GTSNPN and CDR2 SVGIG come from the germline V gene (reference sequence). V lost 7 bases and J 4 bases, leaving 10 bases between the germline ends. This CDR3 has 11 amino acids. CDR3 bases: TGTGCCTACGGGGTAGGAGAGACCCAGTACTTC. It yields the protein CAYGVGETQYF.

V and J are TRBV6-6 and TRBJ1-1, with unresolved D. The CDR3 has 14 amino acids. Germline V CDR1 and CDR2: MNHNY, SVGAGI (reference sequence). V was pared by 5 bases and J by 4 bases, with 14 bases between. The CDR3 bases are TGTGCCAGCAGTACAGAAAGTCCCGGCACTGAAGCTTTCTTT. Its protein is CASSTESPGTEAFF.

The DNA of the CDR3 is TGTGCCAGCAGTTACCTTCGGGACTATGGCTACACCTTC. Protein product: CASSYLRDYGYTF. The J gene is TRBJ1-2, the V gene TRBV6-2 or TRBV6-3; no firm D call. Germline loops: CDR1 MNHEY, CDR2 SVGEGT. There are 13 residues in the CDR3. V was shortened by 2 bases and J by 3 bases, with 7 bases between the two germline ends.

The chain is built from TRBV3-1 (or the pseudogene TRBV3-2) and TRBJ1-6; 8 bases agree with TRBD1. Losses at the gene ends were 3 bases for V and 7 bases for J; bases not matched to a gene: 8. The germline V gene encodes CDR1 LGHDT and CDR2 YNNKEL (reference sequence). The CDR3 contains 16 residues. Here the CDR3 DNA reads TGTGCCAGCAGCCAGGACAGGGTCCGCGCGAATTCACCCCTCCACTTT. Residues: CASSQDRVRANSPLHF.

CDR3 DNA sequence: TGCGCCAGCAGCCCTGAGCCCATGAACACTGAAGCTTTCTTT. Amino acids: CASSPEPMNTEAFF. This chain links TRBV5-1 with TRBJ1-1; D gene uncertain. The CDR3 length is 14 residues. The V end was cut by 4 bases, the J end by 0 bases, with 10 bases between. Germline CDR1 and CDR2: SGHRS and YFSETQ.

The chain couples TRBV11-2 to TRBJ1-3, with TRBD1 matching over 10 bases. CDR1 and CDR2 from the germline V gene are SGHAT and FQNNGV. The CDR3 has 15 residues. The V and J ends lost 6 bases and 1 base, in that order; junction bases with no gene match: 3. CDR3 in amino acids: CASRRQGASGNTIYF. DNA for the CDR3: TGTGCCAGCAGACGACAGGGGGCTTCTGGAAACACCATATATTTT.

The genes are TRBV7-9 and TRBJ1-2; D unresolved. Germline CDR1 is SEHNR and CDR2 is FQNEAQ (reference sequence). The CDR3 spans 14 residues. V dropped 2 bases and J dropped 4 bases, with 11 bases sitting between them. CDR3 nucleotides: TGTGCCAGCAGCTTACCAACCGGGAGCTATGGCTACACCTTC. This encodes CASSLPTGSYGYTF.

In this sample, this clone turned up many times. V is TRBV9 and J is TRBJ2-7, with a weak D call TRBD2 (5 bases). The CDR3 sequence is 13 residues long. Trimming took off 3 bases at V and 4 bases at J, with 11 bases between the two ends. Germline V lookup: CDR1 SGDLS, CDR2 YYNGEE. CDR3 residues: CASSGGPAYEQYF. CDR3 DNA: TGTGCCAGCAGCGGAGGGCCGGCGTACGAGCAGTACTTC.

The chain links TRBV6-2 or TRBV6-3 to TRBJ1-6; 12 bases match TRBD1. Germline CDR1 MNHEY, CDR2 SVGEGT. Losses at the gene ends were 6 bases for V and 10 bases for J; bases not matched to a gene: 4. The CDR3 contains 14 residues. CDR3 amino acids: CASSRGQGASPLHF. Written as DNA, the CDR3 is TGTGCCAGCAGCCGGGGACAGGGGGCCTCACCCCTCCACTTT.

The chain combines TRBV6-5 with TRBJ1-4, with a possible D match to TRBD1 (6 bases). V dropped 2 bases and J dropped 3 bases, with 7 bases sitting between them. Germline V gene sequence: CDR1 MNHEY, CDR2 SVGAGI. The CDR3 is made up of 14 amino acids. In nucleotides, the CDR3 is TGTGCCAGCAGTTACGGGGGCCCTAATGAAAAACTGTTTTTT. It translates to CASSYGGPNEKLFF.

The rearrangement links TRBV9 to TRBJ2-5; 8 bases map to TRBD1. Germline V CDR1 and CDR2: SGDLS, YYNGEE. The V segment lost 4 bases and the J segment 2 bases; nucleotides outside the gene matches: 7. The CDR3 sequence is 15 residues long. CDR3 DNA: TGTGCCAGCAGCAGCGCCGGGACAGGACAAGAGACCCAGTACTTC. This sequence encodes CASSSAGTGQETQYF.

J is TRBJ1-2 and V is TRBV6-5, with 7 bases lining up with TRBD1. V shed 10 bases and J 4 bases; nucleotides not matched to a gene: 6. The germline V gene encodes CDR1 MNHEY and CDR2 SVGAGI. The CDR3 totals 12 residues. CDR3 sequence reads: CATKGALYGYTF. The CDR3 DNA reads TGTGCCACTAAGGGGGCCCTCTATGGCTACACCTTC.

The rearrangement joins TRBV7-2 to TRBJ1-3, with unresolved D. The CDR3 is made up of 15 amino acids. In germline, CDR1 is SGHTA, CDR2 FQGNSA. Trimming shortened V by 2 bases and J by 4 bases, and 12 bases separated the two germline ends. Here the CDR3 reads CASSLSPGVGNTIYF. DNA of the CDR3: TGTGCCAGCAGCTTATCACCCGGGGTGGGAAACACCATATATTTT.

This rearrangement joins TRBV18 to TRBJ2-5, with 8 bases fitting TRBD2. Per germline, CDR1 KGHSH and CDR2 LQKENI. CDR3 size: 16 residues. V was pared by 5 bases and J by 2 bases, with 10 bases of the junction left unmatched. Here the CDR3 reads CASSFGLAIPQETQYF. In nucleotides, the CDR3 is TGTGCCAGCTCATTCGGACTAGCCATTCCTCAAGAGACCCAGTACTTC.

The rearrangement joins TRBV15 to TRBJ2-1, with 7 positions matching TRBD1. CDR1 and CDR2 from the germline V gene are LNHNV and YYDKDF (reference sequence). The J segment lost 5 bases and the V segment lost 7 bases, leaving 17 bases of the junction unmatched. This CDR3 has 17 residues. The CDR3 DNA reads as TGTGCCACCACCCCAGCAGTCACGGGACAGACAAACAATGAGCAGTTCTTC. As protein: CATTPAVTGQTNNEQFF.

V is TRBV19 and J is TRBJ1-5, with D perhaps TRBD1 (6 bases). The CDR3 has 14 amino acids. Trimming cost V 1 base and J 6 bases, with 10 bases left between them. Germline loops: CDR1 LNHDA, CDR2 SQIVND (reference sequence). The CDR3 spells CASSIGGGAQPQHF. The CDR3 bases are TGTGCCAGTAGTATAGGTGGGGGGGCTCAGCCCCAGCATTTT.

The CDR3 sequence: CASNRQGARASYNEQFF. In nucleotides, the CDR3 is TGTGCCAGCAACCGACAGGGGGCCCGGGCATCCTACAATGAGCAGTTCTTC. V and J are TRBV7-2 and TRBJ2-1, with 10 bases identical to TRBD1. The germline V gene has CDR1 SGHTA and CDR2 FQGNSA. The CDR3 is made up of 17 amino acids. The V segment lost 7 bases and the J segment 1 base; nucleotides outside the gene matches: 10.

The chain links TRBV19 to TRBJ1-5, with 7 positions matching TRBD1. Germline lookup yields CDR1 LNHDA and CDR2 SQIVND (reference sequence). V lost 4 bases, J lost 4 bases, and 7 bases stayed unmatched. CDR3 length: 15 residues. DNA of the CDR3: TGTGCCAGTAGTAGCCAGGGACAGCCAAATCAGCCCCAGCATTTT. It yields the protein CASSSQGQPNQPQHF.

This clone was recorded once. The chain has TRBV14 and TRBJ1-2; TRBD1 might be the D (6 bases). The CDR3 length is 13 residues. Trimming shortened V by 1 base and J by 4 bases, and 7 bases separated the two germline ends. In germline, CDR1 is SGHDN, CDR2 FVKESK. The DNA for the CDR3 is TGTGCCAGCAGCCAAGGACAGGTCTATGGCTACACCTTC. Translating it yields CASSQGQVYGYTF.

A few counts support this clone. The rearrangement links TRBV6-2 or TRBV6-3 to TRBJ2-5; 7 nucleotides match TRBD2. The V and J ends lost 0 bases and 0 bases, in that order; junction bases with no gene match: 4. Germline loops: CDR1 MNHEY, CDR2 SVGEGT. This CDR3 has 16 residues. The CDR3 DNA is TGTGCCAGCAGTTACTCGATCGGGGGGAACCAAGAGACCCAGTACTTC. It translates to CASSYSIGGNQETQYF.

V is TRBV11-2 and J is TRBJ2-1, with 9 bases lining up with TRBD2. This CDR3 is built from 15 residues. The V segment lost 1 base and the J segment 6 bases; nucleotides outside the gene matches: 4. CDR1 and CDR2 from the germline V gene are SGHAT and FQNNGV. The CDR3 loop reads CASSLVGGRANEQFF. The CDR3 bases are TGTGCCAGCAGCTTAGTTGGCGGGAGGGCCAATGAGCAGTTCTTC.

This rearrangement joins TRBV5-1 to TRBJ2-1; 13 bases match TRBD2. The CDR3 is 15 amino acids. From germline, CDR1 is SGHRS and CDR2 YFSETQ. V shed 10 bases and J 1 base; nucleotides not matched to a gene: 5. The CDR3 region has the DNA TGCGCCTCCGGGACTAGCGGGGATTCCTACAATGAGCAGTTCTTC. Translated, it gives CASGTSGDSYNEQFF.

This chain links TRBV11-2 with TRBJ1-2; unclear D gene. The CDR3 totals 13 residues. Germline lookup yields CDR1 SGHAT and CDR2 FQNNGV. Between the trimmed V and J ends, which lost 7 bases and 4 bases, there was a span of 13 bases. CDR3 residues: CASIDPRSYGYTF. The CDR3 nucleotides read TGTGCCAGCATCGATCCCAGGTCCTATGGCTACACCTTC. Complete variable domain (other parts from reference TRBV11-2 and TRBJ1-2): EAGVAQSPRYKIIEKRQSVAFWCNPISGHATLYWYQQILGQGPKLLIQFQNNGVVDDSQLPKDRFSAERLKGVDSTLKIQPAKLEDSAVYLCASIDPRSYGYTFGSGTRLTVV.

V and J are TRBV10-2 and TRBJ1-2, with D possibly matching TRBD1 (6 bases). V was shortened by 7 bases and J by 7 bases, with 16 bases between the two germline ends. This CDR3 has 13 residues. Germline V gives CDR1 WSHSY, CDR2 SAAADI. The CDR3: CASKEGGSLGYTF. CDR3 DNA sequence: TGCGCCAGCAAAGAGGGGGGGTCCCTTGGCTACACCTTC.

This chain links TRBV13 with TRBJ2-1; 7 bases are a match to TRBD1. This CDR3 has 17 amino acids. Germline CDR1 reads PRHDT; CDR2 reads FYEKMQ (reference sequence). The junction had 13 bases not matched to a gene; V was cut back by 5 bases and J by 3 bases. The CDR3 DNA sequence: TGTGCCAGCAGCCTCAATGGAGTGGGACAGTTCTACAATGAGCAGTTCTTC. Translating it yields CASSLNGVGQFYNEQFF.

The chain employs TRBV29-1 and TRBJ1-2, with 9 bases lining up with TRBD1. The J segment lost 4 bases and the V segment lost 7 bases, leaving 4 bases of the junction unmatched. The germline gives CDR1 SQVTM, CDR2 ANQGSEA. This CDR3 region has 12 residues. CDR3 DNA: TGCAGCGCCGGACAGGGGAGCTATGGCTACACCTTC. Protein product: CSAGQGSYGYTF.